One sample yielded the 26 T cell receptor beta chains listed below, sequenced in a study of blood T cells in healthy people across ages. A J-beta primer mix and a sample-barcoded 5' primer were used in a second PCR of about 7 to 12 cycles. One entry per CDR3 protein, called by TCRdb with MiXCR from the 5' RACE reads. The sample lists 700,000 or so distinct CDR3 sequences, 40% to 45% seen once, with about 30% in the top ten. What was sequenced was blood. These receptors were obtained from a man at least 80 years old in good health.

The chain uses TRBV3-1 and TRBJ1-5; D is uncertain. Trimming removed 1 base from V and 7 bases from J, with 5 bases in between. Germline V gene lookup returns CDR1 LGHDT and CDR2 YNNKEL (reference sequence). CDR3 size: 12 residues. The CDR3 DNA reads TGTGCCAGCAGCCAAGCAGGCCAGCCCCAGCATTTT. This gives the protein CASSQAGQPQHF.

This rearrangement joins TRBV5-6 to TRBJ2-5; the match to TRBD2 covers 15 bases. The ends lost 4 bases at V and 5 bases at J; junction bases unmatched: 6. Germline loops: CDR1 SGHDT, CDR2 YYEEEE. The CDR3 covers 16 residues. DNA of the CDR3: TGTGCCAGCAGCCTGGGACTAGCGGGAGGCTGGGAGACCCAGTACTTC. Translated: CASSLGLAGGWETQYF.

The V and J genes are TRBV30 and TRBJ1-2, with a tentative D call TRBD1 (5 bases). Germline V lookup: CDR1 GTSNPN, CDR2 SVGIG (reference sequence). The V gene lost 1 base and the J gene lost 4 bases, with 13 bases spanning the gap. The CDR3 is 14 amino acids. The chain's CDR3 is CAWSGEGLGYGYTF. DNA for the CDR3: TGTGCCTGGAGTGGAGAGGGGTTGGGCTATGGCTACACCTTC. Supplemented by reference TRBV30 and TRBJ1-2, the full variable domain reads SQTIHQWPATLVQPVGSPLSLECTVEGTSNPNLYWYRQAAGRGLQLLFYSVGIGQISSEVPQNLSASRPQDRQFILSSKKLLLSDSGFYLCAWSGEGLGYGYTFGSGTRLTVV.

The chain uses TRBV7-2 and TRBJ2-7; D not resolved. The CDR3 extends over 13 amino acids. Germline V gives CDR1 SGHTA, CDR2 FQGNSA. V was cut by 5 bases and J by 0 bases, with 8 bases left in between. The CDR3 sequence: CASSRVSSYEQYF. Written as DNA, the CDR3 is TGTGCCAGCAGCCGAGTTAGCTCCTACGAGCAGTACTTC.

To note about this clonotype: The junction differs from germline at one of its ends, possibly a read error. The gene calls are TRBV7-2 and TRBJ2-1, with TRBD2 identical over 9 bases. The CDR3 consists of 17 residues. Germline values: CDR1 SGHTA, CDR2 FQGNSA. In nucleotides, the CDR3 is TGTGCCAGCAGCCTAGCGGGGCTAGGATGGGGGGGGCCTGAGCAGTTCTTC. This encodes CASSLAGLGWGGPEQFF.

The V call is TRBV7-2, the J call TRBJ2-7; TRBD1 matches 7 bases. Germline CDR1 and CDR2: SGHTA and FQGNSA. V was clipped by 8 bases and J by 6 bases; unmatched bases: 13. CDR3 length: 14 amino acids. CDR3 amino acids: CASATGATPGEQYF. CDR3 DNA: TGTGCCAGCGCCACAGGGGCTACCCCCGGCGAGCAGTACTTC. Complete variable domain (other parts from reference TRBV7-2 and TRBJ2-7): GAGVSQSPSNKVTEKGKDVELRCDPISGHTALYWYRQSLGQGLEFLIYFQGNSAPDKSGLPSDRFSAERTGGSVSTLTIQRTQQEDSAVYLCASATGATPGEQYFGPGTRLTVT.

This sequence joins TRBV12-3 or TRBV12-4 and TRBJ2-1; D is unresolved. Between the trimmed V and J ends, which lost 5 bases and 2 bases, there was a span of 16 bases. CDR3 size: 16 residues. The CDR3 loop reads CASSPRTRRTYNEQFF. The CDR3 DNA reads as TGTGCCAGCAGTCCCAGGACCCGAAGGACCTACAATGAGCAGTTCTTC.

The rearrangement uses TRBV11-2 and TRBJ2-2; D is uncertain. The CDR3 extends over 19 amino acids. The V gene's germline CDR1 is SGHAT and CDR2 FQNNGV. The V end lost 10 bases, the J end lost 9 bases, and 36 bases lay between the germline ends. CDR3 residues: CATPSTISSNTGPGRELFF. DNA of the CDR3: TGTGCCACCCCCTCGACAATTTCCTCGAACACCGGACCCGGCAGGGAGCTGTTTTTT. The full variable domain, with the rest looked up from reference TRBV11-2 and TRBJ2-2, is EAGVAQSPRYKIIEKRQSVAFWCNPISGHATLYWYQQILGQGPKLLIQFQNNGVVDDSQLPKDRFSAERLKGVDSTLKIQPAKLEDSAVYLCATPSTISSNTGPGRELFFGEGSRLTVL.

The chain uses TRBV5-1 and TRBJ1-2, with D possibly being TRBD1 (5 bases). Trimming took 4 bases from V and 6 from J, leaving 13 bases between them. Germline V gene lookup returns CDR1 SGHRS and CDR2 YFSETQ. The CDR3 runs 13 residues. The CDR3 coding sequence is TGCGCCAGCAGCAACCCGACAGCGGATGGCTACACCTTC. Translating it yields CASSNPTADGYTF.

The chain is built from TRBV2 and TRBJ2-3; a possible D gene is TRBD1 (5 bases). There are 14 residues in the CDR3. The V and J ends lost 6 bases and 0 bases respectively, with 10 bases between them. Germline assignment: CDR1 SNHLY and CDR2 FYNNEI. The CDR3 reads CASRTDTSTDTQYF. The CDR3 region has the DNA TGTGCCAGCAGGACAGATACTAGCACAGATACGCAGTATTTT.

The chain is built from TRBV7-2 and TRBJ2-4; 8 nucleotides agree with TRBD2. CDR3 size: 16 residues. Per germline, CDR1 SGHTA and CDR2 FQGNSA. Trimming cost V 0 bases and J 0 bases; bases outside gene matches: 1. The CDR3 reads CASSLARGGAKNIQYF. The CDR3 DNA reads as TGTGCCAGCAGCTTAGCTCGGGGGGGAGCCAAAAACATTCAGTACTTC.

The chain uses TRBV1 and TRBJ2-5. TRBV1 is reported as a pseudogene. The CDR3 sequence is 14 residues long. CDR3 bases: TGCACCAGCAGCCAAGGAGCGACCCAAGAGACCCAGTACTTC. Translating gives CTSSQGATQETQYF.

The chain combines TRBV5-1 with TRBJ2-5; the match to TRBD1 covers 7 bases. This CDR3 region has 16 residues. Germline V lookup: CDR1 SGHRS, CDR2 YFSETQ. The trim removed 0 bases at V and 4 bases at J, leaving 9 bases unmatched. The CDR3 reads CASSLGLQGPIETQYF. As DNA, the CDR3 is TGCGCCAGCAGCTTGGGACTACAGGGGCCAATAGAGACCCAGTACTTC.

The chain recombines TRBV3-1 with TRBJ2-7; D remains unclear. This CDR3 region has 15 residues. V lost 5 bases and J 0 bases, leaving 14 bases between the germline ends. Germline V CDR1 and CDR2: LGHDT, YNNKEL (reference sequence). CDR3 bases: TGTGCCAGCAGCGCCAGTGTCCAAAGCTCCTACGAGCAGTACTTC. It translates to CASSASVQSSYEQYF.

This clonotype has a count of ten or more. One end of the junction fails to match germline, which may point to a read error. The CDR3 loop reads CASSLRTGTPYNEQFF. CDR3 sequence (DNA): TGTGCTAGCAGCCTAAGGACAGGGACCCCGTACAATGAGCAGTTCTTC. The chain has TRBV7-7 and TRBJ2-1, with TRBD1 matching 8 bases. Germline V gene data show CDR1 as SSHAT and CDR2 as FNYEAQ (reference sequence). The CDR3 is made up of 16 amino acids.

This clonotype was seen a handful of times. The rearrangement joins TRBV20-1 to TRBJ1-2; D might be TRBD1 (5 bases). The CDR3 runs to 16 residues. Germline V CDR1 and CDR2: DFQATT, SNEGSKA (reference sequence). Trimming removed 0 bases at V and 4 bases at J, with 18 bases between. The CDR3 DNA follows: TGCAGTGCTAGAGAGACGGGGGGGATTCCGGGCTATGGCTACACCTTC. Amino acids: CSARETGGIPGYGYTF.

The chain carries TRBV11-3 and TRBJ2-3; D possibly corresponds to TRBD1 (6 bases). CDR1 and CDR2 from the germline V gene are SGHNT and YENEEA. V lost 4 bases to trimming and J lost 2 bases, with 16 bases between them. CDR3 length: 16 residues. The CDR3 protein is CASSWGQGFDTDTQYF. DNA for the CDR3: TGTGCCAGCAGCTGGGGGCAGGGGTTCGACACAGATACGCAGTATTTT.

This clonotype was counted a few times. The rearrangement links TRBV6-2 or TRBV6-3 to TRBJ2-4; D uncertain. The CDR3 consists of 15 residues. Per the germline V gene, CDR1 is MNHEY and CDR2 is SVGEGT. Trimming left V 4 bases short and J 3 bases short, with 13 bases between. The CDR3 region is CASSWRGRDKNIQYF. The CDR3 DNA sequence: TGTGCCAGCAGTTGGAGAGGCCGAGACAAAAACATTCAGTACTTC.

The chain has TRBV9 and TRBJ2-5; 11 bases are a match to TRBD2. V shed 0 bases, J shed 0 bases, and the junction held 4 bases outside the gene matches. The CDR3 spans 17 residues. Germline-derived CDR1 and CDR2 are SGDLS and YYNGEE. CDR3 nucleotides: TGTGCCAGCAGCGTAGGAGCTAGCGGGGGGAACCAAGAGACCCAGTACTTC. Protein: CASSVGASGGNQETQYF.

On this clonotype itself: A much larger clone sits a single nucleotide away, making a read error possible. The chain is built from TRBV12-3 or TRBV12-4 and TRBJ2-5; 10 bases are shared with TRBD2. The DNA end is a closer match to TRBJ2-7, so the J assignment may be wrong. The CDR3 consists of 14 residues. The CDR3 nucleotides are TGTGCCAGCCTTGCTAGCGGGAGAAGGTACGAGCAGTACTTC. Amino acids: CASLASGRRYEQYF.

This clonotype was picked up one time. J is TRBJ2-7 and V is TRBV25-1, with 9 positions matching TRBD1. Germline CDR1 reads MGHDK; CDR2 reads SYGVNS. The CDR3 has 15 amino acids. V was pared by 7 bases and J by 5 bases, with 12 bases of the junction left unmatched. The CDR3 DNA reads TGTGCCAGCACCTCCCCCGGGACAGGGATAAACGAGCAGTACTTC. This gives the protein CASTSPGTGINEQYF.

DNA of the CDR3: TGCGCCAGCAGTGGGGACATTTGGCGGGCAGATACGCAGTATTTT. It codes for CASSGDIWRADTQYF. The rearrangement joins TRBV10-1 to TRBJ2-3; tentative D call: TRBD1 (6 bases). In germline, CDR1 is WNHNN, CDR2 SYGVQD (reference sequence). This CDR3 has 15 residues. V was trimmed by 4 bases and J by 4 bases, leaving 15 bases between them.

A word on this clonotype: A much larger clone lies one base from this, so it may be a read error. The CDR3 sequence: CASSQQGLDGNEQYF. CDR3 nucleotides: TGCGCCAGCAGCCAGCAGGGACTAGACGGTAATGAGCAGTACTTC. This chain joins TRBV4-3 and TRBJ2-5; 8 bases line up with TRBD2. The CDR3 runs 15 residues. V lost 3 bases, J lost 11 bases, and 14 bases stayed unmatched. From germline, CDR1 is LGHNA and CDR2 YSLEER.

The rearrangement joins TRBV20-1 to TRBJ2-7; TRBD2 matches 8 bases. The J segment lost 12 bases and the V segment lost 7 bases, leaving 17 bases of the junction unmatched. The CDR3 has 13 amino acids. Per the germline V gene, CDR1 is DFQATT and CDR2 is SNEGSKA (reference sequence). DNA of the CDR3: TGCAGTGGTTGGGATAGCGGGATCGAGACCCCGTACTTC. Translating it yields CSGWDSGIETPYF.

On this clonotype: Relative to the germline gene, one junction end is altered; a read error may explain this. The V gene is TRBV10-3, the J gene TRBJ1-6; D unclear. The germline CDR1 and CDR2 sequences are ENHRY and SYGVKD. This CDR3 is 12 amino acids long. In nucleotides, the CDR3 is TGCGGCTGCCCCGCAGGAAATTCACCCCTCCACTTT. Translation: CGCPAGNSPLHF.

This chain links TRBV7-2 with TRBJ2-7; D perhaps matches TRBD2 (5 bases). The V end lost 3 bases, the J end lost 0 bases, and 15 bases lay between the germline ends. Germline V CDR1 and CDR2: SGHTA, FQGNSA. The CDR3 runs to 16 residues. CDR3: CASSFRRDRSSYEQYF. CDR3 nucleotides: TGTGCCAGCAGCTTCCGCCGGGATAGGAGCTCCTACGAGCAGTACTTC.